The sequence of this T cell receptor beta chain was determined in a study of post-analysis software for immune sequencing data. Unique molecular identifiers were present in the TCR beta cDNA libraries. T cells numbering about 0.85 to 11 million yielded cDNA molecules that totaled about 500,000. In TCRdb, the PCR reads were re-called with MiXCR into one record per CDR3 protein. The table lists fewer than 850,000 distinct CDR3 sequences, less than 35% of them singletons. The table lists this clonotype with a few counts. Sequenced input: blood. This sequence originates from a girl aged 10 to 17 with multiple sclerosis.

DNA of the CDR3: TGTGCCAGCAGCACCCCGCCTAGCGGGGGGAGGGATACGCAGTATTTT. This gives the protein CASSTPPSGGRDTQYF. V is TRBV7-9 and J is TRBJ2-3; TRBD2 aligns across 11 bases. The germline V gene has CDR1 SEHNR and CDR2 FQNEAQ (reference sequence). With V trimmed by 5 bases and J by 6 bases, 10 bases remained unmatched. This CDR3 has 16 amino acids.